These 26 T cell receptor beta chains originate from one sample sequenced in a study of Graves' ophthalmopathy and Graves' hyperthyroidism. Researchers took RNA transcripts and amplified TCR beta CDR3 regions from them. First-round RT-PCR with HTBI primers preceded a second-round multiplex PCR. Each CDR3 protein is one row after TCRdb ran MiXCR on the multiplex PCR reads. The sample consists of 660,000 or so distinct CDR3 sequences, about 40% of them appearing once. Sequencing was performed on peripheral blood. These receptors were taken from an adult man with Graves' ophthalmopathy.

V usage is TRBV7-9 and J usage is TRBJ2-2; the D is unclear. Germline CDR1 reads SEHNR; CDR2 reads FQNEAQ (reference sequence). V lost 3 bases to trimming and J lost 10 bases, with 9 bases between them. The CDR3 extends over 12 amino acids. CDR3 in amino acids: CASSLESEELFF. For the CDR3, the DNA is TGTGCCAGCAGCTTGGAGAGCGAGGAGCTGTTTTTT.

Of note for this clonotype: The conserved phenylalanine or tryptophan is not found at the CDR3 terminus, so this likely reflects a read error. The gene calls are TRBV2 and TRBJ1-2; maybe TRBD1 (6 bases). The CDR3 contains 15 residues. Germline CDR1 and CDR2: SNHLY and FYNNEI. Trimming removed 3 bases at V and 2 bases at J, with 13 bases between. Here the CDR3 reads CASSEGRGTNYGYTY. The CDR3 DNA reads as TGTGCCAGCAGTGAGGGGAGGGGGACCAACTATGGCTACACCTAC.

The chain couples TRBV10-3 to TRBJ2-5; D is possibly TRBD1 or TRBD2 (5 bases each). Per the germline V gene, CDR1 is ENHRY and CDR2 is SYGVKD. The CDR3 loop spans 14 amino acids. V shed 10 bases and J shed 2 bases, with 17 bases lying between them. The CDR3 is CASRESSIQETQYF. CDR3 bases: TGTGCCAGCAGGGAGTCGAGCATTCAAGAGACCCAGTACTTC.

With regard to this clonotype: A much larger clonotype is one base distant, so this may be a read error. The J gene is TRBJ2-7, the V gene TRBV7-2, with D possibly matching TRBD2 (5 bases). V gave up 3 bases and J gave up 2 bases, with 11 bases separating them. This CDR3 region has 14 residues. Looked up from germline, CDR1 is SGHTA and CDR2 is FQGNSA. The CDR3 reads CASSFSVVPYEQYF. CDR3 DNA sequence: TGTGCCAGCAGCTTTAGCGTCGTCCCCTACGAGCAGTACTTC.

Ten or more counts support this clonotype. V and J are TRBV6-5 and TRBJ2-7, with a possible D match to TRBD2 (7 bases). V shed 9 bases and J shed 4 bases, with 13 bases lying between them. The V gene's germline CDR1 is MNHEY and CDR2 SVGAGI. CDR3 size: 12 residues. Written as DNA, the CDR3 is TGTGCCAGTACAGGGAGGGATTACGAGCAGTACTTC. It translates to CASTGRDYEQYF.

This chain links TRBV2 with TRBJ2-6; no firm D call. The V and J ends lost 11 bases and 4 bases respectively, with 9 bases between them. CDR1 SNHLY and CDR2 FYNNEI come from the germline V gene. This CDR3 is 12 amino acids long. This CDR3 reads CAGNPGANVLTF. DNA of the CDR3: TGTGCCGGCAACCCAGGGGCCAACGTCCTGACTTTC.

As to this clonotype: This could be a read error, since a much larger clone is one nucleotide away. The V call is TRBV2, the J call TRBJ2-5, with TRBD1 matching over 11 bases. The length of the CDR3 is 14 residues. In germline, CDR1 is SNHLY, CDR2 FYNNEI. In DNA form, the CDR3 reads TGTACCAGCAGTTGGACAGGGGGCGGTGAGACCCAGTACTTC. Protein product: CTSSWTGGGETQYF.

This clonotype was counted between two and nine times. J is TRBJ1-1 and V is TRBV27; D ambiguous. V was trimmed by 8 bases and J by 10 bases, leaving 14 bases between them. Germline CDR1 is MNHEY and CDR2 is SMNVEV (reference sequence). CDR3 length: 11 amino acids. CDR3 loop: CASGARRVAFF. The CDR3 DNA reads TGTGCCAGCGGTGCGAGGCGTGTAGCTTTCTTT.

There are many counts of this clonotype. The chain recombines TRBV20-1 with TRBJ1-5, with no clear D. Germline V gives CDR1 DFQATT, CDR2 SNEGSKA (reference sequence). Trimming removed 0 bases from V and 5 bases from J, with 11 bases in between. The CDR3 contains 14 residues. CDR3: CSARDPRIYQPQHF. In DNA, the CDR3 is TGCAGTGCTAGAGATCCCCGGATCTATCAGCCCCAGCATTTT.

The CDR3 bases are TGTGCCAGCTCACCGGACGGGAGGGCCCTCGGCACCGGGGAGCTGTTTTTT. It codes for CASSPDGRALGTGELFF. The chain combines TRBV7-3 with TRBJ2-2, with 8 bases fitting TRBD2. This CDR3 comprises 17 residues. Germline V lookup: CDR1 SGHTA, CDR2 FQGTGA. J lost 4 bases, V lost 8 bases, and 15 bases had no gene match.

The chain employs TRBV4-1 and TRBJ1-3; D is uncertain. There are 15 residues in the CDR3. V gave up 4 bases and J gave up 2 bases, with 12 bases separating them. The germline gives CDR1 MGHRA, CDR2 YSYEKL. This CDR3 is CASSRRELAGNTIYF. The CDR3 DNA reads as TGCGCCAGCAGCCGAAGAGAACTGGCTGGAAACACCATATATTTT.

This clonotype was recorded many times. J is TRBJ1-3 and V is TRBV7-3, with 7 positions matching TRBD1. CDR3 size: 14 residues. Germline-derived CDR1 and CDR2 are SGHTA and FQGTGA. J was trimmed by 4 bases and V by 6 bases; bases with no gene match: 6. The CDR3 DNA sequence: TGTGCCAGCAGACCAACAGGGGAGGGAAACACCATATATTTT. Its translation is CASRPTGEGNTIYF.

This clonotype was observed a handful of times. V gene TRBV28 combines with J gene TRBJ1-2, with D possibly matching TRBD1 (6 bases). Germline CDR1 reads MDHEN; CDR2 reads SYDVKM. CDR3 length: 13 residues. Trimming took off 5 bases at V and 6 bases at J, with 13 bases between the two ends. The CDR3 loop is CASSVQGQDGYTF. CDR3 bases: TGTGCCAGCAGTGTACAGGGCCAGGATGGCTACACCTTC.

The chain joins TRBV25-1 to TRBJ1-2; 8 nucleotides agree with TRBD1. V was pared by 6 bases and J by 4 bases, with 10 bases of the junction left unmatched. This CDR3 has 15 amino acids. Germline values: CDR1 MGHDK, CDR2 SYGVNS. CDR3 DNA: TGTGCCAGCAGCGTGGGGGACAGGCAGGCCTATGGCTACACCTTC. It is translated as CASSVGDRQAYGYTF.

V and J are TRBV7-3 and TRBJ2-2, with 11 bases aligning to TRBD1. CDR1 SGHTA and CDR2 FQGTGA come from the germline V gene. The length of the CDR3 is 14 residues. The V segment lost 7 bases and the J segment 6 bases; nucleotides outside the gene matches: 4. The CDR3: CASNRDRGSGELFF. The CDR3 region has the DNA TGTGCCAGCAACCGGGACAGGGGGTCCGGGGAGCTGTTTTTT.

This clonotype was seen ten or more times. J is TRBJ1-5 and V is TRBV2; 8 bases are a match to TRBD1. The V and J ends lost 4 bases and 8 bases, in that order; junction bases with no gene match: 7. This CDR3 comprises 14 residues. CDR1 is SNHLY and CDR2 is FYNNEI in the germline V gene. The CDR3: CASSARTGMKPQHF. DNA for the CDR3: TGTGCCAGCAGTGCCAGGACAGGGATGAAGCCCCAGCATTTT.

V usage is TRBV4-3 and J usage is TRBJ2-5; D is unresolved. This CDR3 is 14 amino acids long. Germline V CDR1 and CDR2: LGHNA, YSLEER. Trimming removed 0 bases at V and 2 bases at J, with 7 bases between. The CDR3 region is CASSQDIGQETQYF. The CDR3 nucleotides read TGCGCCAGCAGCCAAGATATAGGGCAAGAGACCCAGTACTTC.

The chain couples TRBV7-3 to TRBJ1-1, with D maybe TRBD1 (5 bases). The germline V gene encodes CDR1 SGHTA and CDR2 FQGTGA. Trimming pared 5 bases from V and 4 bases from J, leaving 17 bases between. The CDR3 loop spans 15 amino acids. CDR3 loop: CASSPRVDGATEAFF. The CDR3 DNA sequence: TGTGCCAGCAGCCCGCGAGTCGATGGGGCCACTGAAGCTTTCTTT.

J is TRBJ2-7 and V is TRBV9, with D perhaps assigned TRBD1 or TRBD2 (6 bases each). V lost 0 bases and J 0 bases, leaving 13 bases between the germline ends. CDR1 and CDR2 (germline): SGDLS, YYNGEE. The CDR3 is made up of 16 amino acids. The CDR3 nucleotides read TGTGCCAGCAGCGTAGGTGGGGGGCTCGACTCCTACGAGCAGTACTTC. Its translation: CASSVGGGLDSYEQYF.

The V and J genes are TRBV2 and TRBJ1-1; 9 bases are shared with TRBD1. The CDR3 length is 17 residues. The germline gives CDR1 SNHLY, CDR2 FYNNEI. J was trimmed by 3 bases and V by 8 bases; bases with no gene match: 16. CDR3 coding DNA: TGTGCCAGCTACGGGACAGGGAGAGGGTATGGCTACACTGAAGCTTTCTTT. It specifies CASYGTGRGYGYTEAFF. The full variable domain, rest sourced from reference TRBV2 and TRBJ1-1, is EPEVTQTPSHQVTQMGQEVILRCVPISNHLYFYWYRQILGQKVEFLVSFYNNEISEKSEIFDDQFSVERPDGSNFTLKIRSTKLEDSAMYFCASYGTGRGYGYTEAFFGQGTRLTVV.

Of note for this clonotype: The junction differs from germline at one of its ends, possibly a read error. The J gene is TRBJ2-5, the V gene TRBV19, with unresolved D. The length of the CDR3 is 10 residues. Germline V CDR1 and CDR2: LNHDA, SQIVND (reference sequence). The CDR3 nucleotides are TGTGCCTGGAGTAAAGAGACCCGGTACTTC. Encoded protein: CAWSKETRYF.

This clonotype showed up just a few times. A much larger clone lies a single base off, so this may be a read error. V is TRBV2 and J is TRBJ1-2; D is uncertain. Per the germline V gene, CDR1 is SNHLY and CDR2 is FYNNEI. The CDR3 sequence is 14 residues long. Between the trimmed V and J ends, which lost 11 bases and 1 base, there was a span of 17 bases. The CDR3 loop is CAGKRTELNYGYTF. The CDR3 coding sequence is TGTGCCGGCAAGAGGACTGAACTTAACTATGGCTACACCTTC.

Many counts were recorded for this clonotype. This chain connects TRBV7-9 to TRBJ1-1; no definite D call. The CDR3 loop spans 14 amino acids. V shed 1 base and J shed 4 bases, with 10 bases lying between them. Germline V CDR1 and CDR2: SEHNR, FQNEAQ (reference sequence). The CDR3 reads CASSLVGFGTEAFF. The CDR3 DNA is TGTGCCAGCAGCTTAGTAGGGTTCGGCACTGAAGCTTTCTTT.

The sample holds many counts of this clonotype. The CDR3 nucleotides are TGTGCCAGCAGCTTGTCGACAGGGGGAAATTCACCCCTCCACTTT. Its translation is CASSLSTGGNSPLHF. The V and J genes are TRBV7-9 and TRBJ1-6; 9 bases are shared with TRBD1. Looked up from germline, CDR1 is SEHNR and CDR2 is FQNEAQ (reference sequence). Trimming at V came to 3 bases and at J to 7 bases, leaving 4 bases not matched to a gene. The CDR3 consists of 15 residues.

V and J are TRBV29-1 and TRBJ2-2; maybe TRBD1 (6 bases). CDR1 is SQVTM and CDR2 is ANQGSEA in the germline V gene. CDR3 length equals 12 residues. Between the trimmed V and J ends, which lost 7 bases and 8 bases, there was a span of 14 bases. The CDR3 region is CSAFPGTGELFF. The CDR3 bases are TGCAGCGCGTTCCCCGGGACAGGGGAGCTGTTTTTT.

This clonotype was observed at least ten times. V and J are TRBV7-2 and TRBJ2-5, with TRBD1 identical over 7 bases. CDR3 length equals 13 residues. With 7 bases clipped from V and 3 bases from J, the junction kept 5 bases outside the gene matches. Per germline, CDR1 SGHTA and CDR2 FQGNSA. CDR3 loop: CASTWDRKETQYF. The CDR3 DNA reads as TGTGCCAGCACCTGGGACAGAAAAGAGACCCAGTACTTC.